Each of the 26 T cell receptor beta chains below was sequenced from the same sample in a study of blood T cells in healthy people across ages. The authors ran a second PCR of 7 to 11 cycles using a sample-barcoded 5' primer and a J-beta primer mix. TCRdb reprocessed the 5' RACE reads via MiXCR and lists one record per CDR3 protein. The sample has around 1,900,000 distinct CDR3 sequences; about 39% are singletons. Sequenced sample: blood. The receptors come from a human donor in good health.

There are a few counts of this clonotype. This rearrangement joins TRBV7-2 to TRBJ1-2; D gene uncertain. Trimming shortened V by 1 base and J by 4 bases, and 13 bases separated the two germline ends. The germline V gene encodes CDR1 SGHTA and CDR2 FQGNSA. CDR3 length equals 15 residues. CDR3 nucleotides: TGTGCCAGCAGCTTAGGGGCCCTGCTTGCCTATGGCTACACCTTC. It translates to CASSLGALLAYGYTF.

This clonotype appeared many times. The J gene is TRBJ2-5, the V gene TRBV20-1, with D perhaps TRBD1 (6 bases). Trimming removed 1 base at V and 0 bases at J, with 6 bases between. CDR1 and CDR2 from the germline V gene are DFQATT and SNEGSKA (reference sequence). The CDR3 length is 13 residues. CDR3 nucleotide sequence: TGCAGTGCTAGAGGACAGGACCAAGAGACCCAGTACTTC. Protein sequence: CSARGQDQETQYF.

This clonotype showed up just once. The chain combines TRBV27 with TRBJ2-3; D remains unclear. Trimming removed 0 bases from V and 1 base from J, with 8 bases in between. This CDR3 has 15 residues. In germline, CDR1 is MNHEY, CDR2 SMNVEV (reference sequence). The CDR3 coding sequence is TGTGCCAGCAGTTTATCCGAACCGGGCACAGATACGCAGTATTTT. The encoded protein is CASSLSEPGTDTQYF.

This rearrangement joins TRBV7-2 to TRBJ2-1; 9 bases fit TRBD2. The V gene end was trimmed by 1 base and the J gene end by 8 bases; junction bases not matched to a gene: 6. The CDR3 consists of 15 residues. Germline CDR1 and CDR2: SGHTA and FQGNSA. The DNA for the CDR3 is TGTGCCAGCAGCTTAGTCGCGGGGGGGCAGGATGAGCAGTTCTTC. Encoded protein: CASSLVAGGQDEQFF.

The rearrangement uses TRBV7-3 and TRBJ1-1; a weak D match, TRBD1 (5 bases). The length of the CDR3 is 15 residues. Germline assignment: CDR1 SGHTA and CDR2 FQGTGA. V lost 2 bases and J lost 0, with 10 bases in between. CDR3 amino acids: CASSLFGALNTEAFF. In DNA, the CDR3 is TGTGCCAGCAGCTTATTTGGGGCCCTGAACACTGAAGCTTTCTTT.

This clonotype was counted between two and nine times. The chain recombines TRBV4-1 with TRBJ2-7; TRBD1 or TRBD2 may be the D gene (6 bases each). With 4 bases removed from V and 2 bases from J, the gap between germline ends came to 15 bases. The CDR3 has 15 residues. Germline values: CDR1 MGHRA, CDR2 YSYEKL. CDR3 loop: CASSPIRGATYEQYF. As DNA, the CDR3 is TGCGCCAGCAGCCCAATAAGGGGGGCGACCTACGAGCAGTACTTC.

This clonotype was counted many times. J is TRBJ2-3 and V is TRBV6-5; D remains ambiguous. This CDR3 is 15 amino acids long. Trimming pared 1 base from V and 6 bases from J, leaving 14 bases between. The germline gives CDR1 MNHEY, CDR2 SVGAGI. The CDR3 here is CASSYYPGGVDTQYF. Written as DNA, the CDR3 is TGTGCCAGCAGTTACTACCCAGGTGGGGTGGATACGCAGTATTTT.

The rearrangement links TRBV12-3 or TRBV12-4 to TRBJ1-2, with D perhaps TRBD1 (5 bases). The V and J ends lost 6 bases and 6 bases respectively, with 11 bases between them. The CDR3 has 12 amino acids. CDR3 coding DNA: TGTGCCAGCAGCCGGGGGTCCAATGGCTACACCTTC. It encodes CASSRGSNGYTF.

The rearrangement joins TRBV20-1 to TRBJ2-7, with a tentative D call TRBD1 (6 bases). Germline lookup yields CDR1 DFQATT and CDR2 SNEGSKA (reference sequence). The CDR3 is 15 amino acids. The CDR3 coding sequence is TGCAAACTTTTCCGCGACAGGCACAAATCCTACGAGCAGTACTTC. The encoded protein is CKLFRDRHKSYEQYF.

The chain links TRBV20-1 to TRBJ1-1; 9 bases fit TRBD1. Trimming cost V 3 bases and J 6 bases; bases outside gene matches: 11. Germline V lookup: CDR1 DFQATT, CDR2 SNEGSKA (reference sequence). There are 15 residues in the CDR3. DNA for the CDR3: TGCAGTGCTAGGGCTCAACAGGGGGCCAGGGCTGAAGCTTTCTTT. It codes for CSARAQQGARAEAFF.

The chain carries TRBV12-3 or TRBV12-4 and TRBJ2-5; D is possibly TRBD2 (5 bases). This CDR3 is built from 13 residues. Trimming took off 10 bases at V and 2 bases at J, with 14 bases between the two ends. The CDR3 reads CATQRAAQETQYF. CDR3 sequence (DNA): TGTGCCACCCAGAGGGCAGCTCAAGAGACCCAGTACTTC.

V gene TRBV9 combines with J gene TRBJ2-3; either TRBD1 or TRBD2 may supply D (6 bases each). CDR3 length: 15 amino acids. Germline CDR1 SGDLS, CDR2 YYNGEE. Trimming cost V 4 bases and J 6 bases, with 18 bases left between them. Written as DNA, the CDR3 is TGTGCCAGCAGCCCCCCGGGGGCTGGAAGGGATACGCAGTATTTT. Protein sequence: CASSPPGAGRDTQYF.

The rearrangement links TRBV5-6 to TRBJ1-5; 7 positions agree with TRBD1. The CDR3 contains 15 residues. From germline, CDR1 is SGHDT and CDR2 YYEEEE. J lost 0 bases, V lost 5 bases, and 5 bases had no gene match. The CDR3 bases are TGTGCCAGCAGTTCGGGACAGACTAGCAATCAGCCCCAGCATTTT. Amino acid sequence: CASSSGQTSNQPQHF.

This clonotype was counted between two and nine times. The chain uses TRBV5-1 and TRBJ1-1; D uncertain. The germline CDR1 and CDR2 sequences are SGHRS and YFSETQ. CDR3 length: 14 residues. Trimming pared 1 base from V and 3 bases from J, leaving 10 bases between. CDR3 region: CASSLRAVDTEAFF. CDR3 nucleotides: TGCGCCAGCAGCTTGAGGGCGGTGGACACTGAAGCTTTCTTT.

The chain joins TRBV10-3 to TRBJ2-1; possibly TRBD1 for D (6 bases). The germline V gene encodes CDR1 ENHRY and CDR2 SYGVKD. The CDR3 length is 14 residues. V gave up 8 bases and J gave up 1 base, with 12 bases separating them. The CDR3 reads CAIQLTGSYNEQFF. The CDR3 DNA reads TGTGCCATCCAACTGACAGGATCCTACAATGAGCAGTTCTTC.

This sequence joins TRBV9 and TRBJ2-5, with 8 nucleotides matching TRBD2. From germline, CDR1 is SGDLS and CDR2 YYNGEE. There are 16 residues in the CDR3. Trimming at V came to 1 base and at J to 1 base, leaving 6 bases not matched to a gene. The CDR3 loop is CASSVTAGGLQETQYF. The CDR3 DNA reads as TGTGCCAGCAGCGTAACGGCGGGGGGCCTCCAAGAGACCCAGTACTTC.

The V call is TRBV7-2, the J call TRBJ2-3; 7 bases line up with TRBD2. The CDR3 has 20 amino acids. Germline V gene sequence: CDR1 SGHTA, CDR2 FQGNSA. The trim removed 3 bases at V and 0 bases at J, leaving 18 bases unmatched. Here the CDR3 reads CASSLWGLGGNTGSTDTQYF. CDR3 DNA sequence: TGTGCCAGCAGCTTGTGGGGTTTGGGGGGGAATACAGGAAGCACAGATACGCAGTATTTT. Combining the CDR3 with reference TRBV7-2 and TRBJ2-3 gives the whole variable domain GAGVSQSPSNKVTEKGKDVELRCDPISGHTALYWYRQSLGQGLEFLIYFQGNSAPDKSGLPSDRFSAERTGGSVSTLTIQRTQQEDSAVYLCASSLWGLGGNTGSTDTQYFGPGTRLTVL.

The J gene is TRBJ2-1, the V gene TRBV7-2, with D possibly being TRBD1 (6 bases). The length of the CDR3 is 15 residues. Trimming cost V 2 bases and J 10 bases, with 18 bases left between them. The germline V gene has CDR1 SGHTA and CDR2 FQGNSA. CDR3 nucleotides: TGTGCCAGCAGCTTATCGTTTGGACAGACCTACGAGCAGTTCTTC. It codes for CASSLSFGQTYEQFF.

This chain links TRBV7-2 with TRBJ2-6, with no clear D. CDR1 is SGHTA, CDR2 FQGNSA, per germline. The CDR3 has 15 residues. V lost 5 bases and J lost 1, with 9 bases in between. Here the CDR3 reads CASSLRMSGANVLTF. The CDR3 DNA follows: TGTGCCAGCAGCCTCAGGATGTCTGGGGCCAACGTCCTGACTTTC.

The chain carries TRBV4-3 and TRBJ1-2; no firm D call. The CDR3 covers 15 residues. Germline-derived CDR1 and CDR2 are LGHNA and YSLEER. Trimming left V 0 bases short and J 2 bases short, with 10 bases between. CDR3 in amino acids: CASSQDQIGNYGYTF. The CDR3, as DNA: TGCGCCAGCAGCCAAGATCAAATTGGGAACTATGGCTACACCTTC.

In this sample, this clonotype turned up a few times. The chain combines TRBV9 with TRBJ2-7; TRBD1 might be the D (6 bases). CDR3 length: 14 residues. Between the trimmed V and J ends, which lost 2 bases and 5 bases, there was a span of 14 bases. Germline V gene lookup returns CDR1 SGDLS and CDR2 YYNGEE. For the CDR3, the DNA is TGTGCCAGCAGCGTGTCAGGGGCCGCGGACGAGCAGTACTTC. Amino acids: CASSVSGAADEQYF.

This clonotype occurred a few times. The genes are TRBV7-2 and TRBJ2-3; maybe TRBD2 (5 bases). The length of the CDR3 is 16 residues. The V end lost 0 bases, the J end lost 0 bases, and 10 bases lay between the germline ends. Per the germline V gene, CDR1 is SGHTA and CDR2 is FQGNSA. Here the CDR3 DNA reads TGTGCCAGCAGCTTAGCGCGAGGGTCTAGCACAGATACGCAGTATTTT. The encoded protein is CASSLARGSSTDTQYF.

This clonotype was seen more than once but under ten times. The chain uses TRBV7-2 and TRBJ2-1; 9 bases fit TRBD1. The CDR3 has 16 residues. CDR1 and CDR2 from the germline V gene are SGHTA and FQGNSA. V lost 0 bases, J lost 6 bases, and 6 bases stayed unmatched. CDR3 nucleotides: TGTGCCAGCAGCTTAGCGTGGACAGGGGTCACCAATGAGCAGTTCTTC. It specifies CASSLAWTGVTNEQFF.

The chain has TRBV28 and TRBJ1-5; no reliable D call. Per the germline V gene, CDR1 is MDHEN and CDR2 is SYDVKM. V was cut by 5 bases and J by 3 bases, with 20 bases left in between. The CDR3 contains 17 residues. The DNA for the CDR3 is TGTGCCAGCAGTCCCCGTAGGGCGTCCGGGTACAATCAGCCCCAGCATTTT. Protein: CASSPRRASGYNQPQHF.

This chain links TRBV29-1 with TRBJ1-2, with D possibly matching TRBD1 (6 bases). The CDR3 loop spans 13 amino acids. V gave up 8 bases and J gave up 2 bases, with 15 bases separating them. Germline-derived CDR1 and CDR2 are SQVTM and ANQGSEA. CDR3 amino acids: CSTIAGTNYGYTF. As DNA, the CDR3 is TGCAGCACAATAGCAGGGACAAACTATGGCTACACCTTC.

The chain joins TRBV27 to TRBJ1-6, with TRBD1 matching 9 bases. The CDR3 length is 15 residues. J lost 12 bases, V lost 2 bases, and 8 bases had no gene match. Germline V gives CDR1 MNHEY, CDR2 SMNVEV (reference sequence). The CDR3 spells CASSLIGTGNRPLHF. CDR3 sequence (DNA): TGTGCCAGCAGTTTAATTGGGACAGGGAACAGACCCCTCCACTTT.